Listed below are T cell receptor beta chains from one sample, sequenced in a study of T cell repertoires in cytomegalovirus infection. Each CDR3 protein gets one entry after TCRdb re-called the reads with MiXCR. Among hundreds of thousands of distinct CDR3 sequences, 8% to 10% were seen once, and the ten largest hold about 4.5%. Sequenced material: PBMCs. The receptors derive from a human donor in good health (CMV status not recorded). Some clones in this sample may be carry-over from other donors' samples. The CDR3 runs from the conserved cysteine through the conserved F or W. The D gene is left open where the match is weak. Clone size is given for some rows only: seen once, a few or many times, or a class if the clone is expanded.

J gene: TRBJ2-3; D gene: TRBD2; V gene: TRBV5-6; clone size: .; CDR3 DNA: TGTGCCAGCAGCCAGACTAGCGGTATCACAGATACGCAGTATTTT; CDR3 protein: CASSQTSGITDTQYF
J gene: TRBJ2-7; D gene: .; V gene: TRBV7-8; clone size: many; CDR3 DNA: TGTGCCAGCAGCGCCCCCTTGGGCAGGGCGGCCTACGAGCAGTACTTC; CDR3 protein: CASSAPLGRAAYEQYF
J gene: TRBJ1-1; D gene: TRBD1; V gene: TRBV7-9; clone size: .; CDR3 DNA: TGTGCCAGCGGAAAGGACAGGGGAGGGACTGAAGCTTTCTTT; CDR3 protein: CASGKDRGGTEAFF
J gene: TRBJ1-2; D gene: .; V gene: TRBV20-1; clone size: .; CDR3 DNA: TGCAGTGCCACTCCGGGACCGGCCTATGGCTACACCTTC; CDR3 protein: CSATPGPAYGYTF
J gene: TRBJ2-4; D gene: TRBD1; V gene: TRBV4-3; clone size: many; CDR3 DNA: TGCGCCAGCAGCCAAGACCGAATCAGGGGGGACAGGAACATTCAGTACTTC; CDR3 protein: CASSQDRIRGDRNIQYF
J gene: TRBJ2-1; D gene: .; V gene: TRBV20-1; clone size: .; CDR3 DNA: TGCAGTGGGAAGGGGGGATTCTCCTACAATGAGCAGTTCTTC; CDR3 protein: CSGKGGFSYNEQFF
J gene: TRBJ2-7; D gene: .; V gene: TRBV6-5; clone size: few; CDR3 DNA: TGTGCCAGCAGTTTGGGGGGTCCGGGGCTGGGGGAGCAGTACTTC; CDR3 protein: CASSLGGPGLGEQYF
J gene: TRBJ2-2; D gene: .; V gene: TRBV7-2; clone size: many; CDR3 DNA: TGTGCCAGCAGCTTCGGGATCGGGGAGCTGTTTTTT; CDR3 protein: CASSFGIGELFF
J gene: TRBJ2-1; D gene: TRBD2; V gene: TRBV7-3; clone size: few; CDR3 DNA: TGTGCCAGCAGCTCCCGAGGGGTAGCGGGGGGGCCAAGGTCCTACAATGAGCAGTTCTTC; CDR3 protein: CASSSRGVAGGPRSYNEQFF
J gene: TRBJ1-1; D gene: .; V gene: TRBV7-2; clone size: .; CDR3 DNA: TGTGCCAGCAGCCCCCGGGAGAAAGCTTTCTTT; CDR3 protein: CASSPREKAFF
J gene: TRBJ2-7; D gene: .; V gene: TRBV12-3/TRBV12-4; clone size: .; CDR3 DNA: TGTGCCAGCAGCTACAGACAGGCCTCCTACGAGCAGTACTTC; CDR3 protein: CASSYRQASYEQYF
J gene: TRBJ1-6; D gene: TRBD1; V gene: TRBV7-2; clone size: many; CDR3 DNA: TGTGCCAGCAGCCAAACAGGGGATAATTCACCCCTCCACTTT; CDR3 protein: CASSQTGDNSPLHF
J gene: TRBJ1-1; D gene: .; V gene: TRBV6-2/TRBV6-3; clone size: few; CDR3 DNA: TGTGCCAGCAACGACGGGGGGGCTCGGACTGAAGCTTTCTTT; CDR3 protein: CASNDGGARTEAFF
J gene: TRBJ1-1; D gene: .; V gene: TRBV18; clone size: few; CDR3 DNA: TGTGCCAGCTCACCAGGAGGGAGAACTGAAGCTTTCTTT; CDR3 protein: CASSPGGRTEAFF